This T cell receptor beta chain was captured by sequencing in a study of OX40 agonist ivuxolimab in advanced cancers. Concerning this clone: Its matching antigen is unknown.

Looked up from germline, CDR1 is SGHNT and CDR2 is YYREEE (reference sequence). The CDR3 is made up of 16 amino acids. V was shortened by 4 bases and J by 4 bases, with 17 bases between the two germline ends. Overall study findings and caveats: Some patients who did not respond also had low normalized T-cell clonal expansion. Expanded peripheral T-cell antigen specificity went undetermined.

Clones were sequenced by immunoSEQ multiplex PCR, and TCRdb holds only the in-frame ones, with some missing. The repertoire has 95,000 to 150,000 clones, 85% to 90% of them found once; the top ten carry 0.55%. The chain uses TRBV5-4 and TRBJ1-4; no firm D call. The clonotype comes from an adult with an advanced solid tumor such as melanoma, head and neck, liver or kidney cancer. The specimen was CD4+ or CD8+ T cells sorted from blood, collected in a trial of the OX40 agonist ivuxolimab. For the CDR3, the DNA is TGTGCCAGCAGCGTGGGAGGTCGGCAGCTTAATGAAAAACTGTTTTTT. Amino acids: CASSVGGRQLNEKLFF.